The present T cell receptor beta chain was sequenced within a study of vaccination effects on CD4 cells after COVID-19. Prior to sequencing, the ViraFEST assay stimulated PBMC with viral peptide pools, which expanded the antigen-specific CD4+ T cells. When less than 13 days of culture had elapsed, CD4+ T cells were isolated. None of the vaccinated had previously contracted SARS-CoV-2, and their nucleocapsid antibodies tested negative. Cultures used about 2 million PBMC per well, about 10 IU/ml IL-2 and approximately 11 ug/ml peptides. In the case of this clone: Its matching antigen is unknown.

This table comes from immunoSEQ multiplex PCR, and its TCRdb copy is limited to in-frame clones, with some not included. The repertoire holds tens of thousands of clones, under 75% seen once, with 15% to 20% in the top ten. The trim removed 7 bases at V and 8 bases at J, leaving 8 bases unmatched. CDR3 length equals 14 residues. Per germline, CDR1 MDHEN and CDR2 SYDVKM. This material consisted of CD4+ T cells from PBMCs cultured with SARS-CoV-2 spike peptides, taken before COVID-19 vaccination. The sequence came from a human donor who received a COVID-19 vaccine. This chain uses TRBV28 with TRBJ1-4; 9 nucleotides agree with TRBD1. The CDR3 DNA reads TGTGCCAGCACCCCCGGACAGGGGACAGAAAAACTGTTTTTT. This codes for CASTPGQGTEKLFF.